These 24 T cell receptor beta chains originate from one sample sequenced in a study of blood T cells in healthy people across ages. It was with a sample-barcoded 5' primer and a J-beta primer mix that a second PCR of roughly 7 to 11 cycles was run. TCRdb re-called the 5' RACE reads with MiXCR, one entry per CDR3 protein. The table records more than 650,000 distinct CDR3 sequences, about a fifth of them present only once. Source material: blood. These receptors all stem from a man aged 70 or older in good health.

This clonotype turned up a few times. This rearrangement joins TRBV20-1 to TRBJ2-3, with 12 bases fitting TRBD2. This CDR3 contains 17 residues. The V and J ends lost 4 bases and 2 bases, in that order; junction bases with no gene match: 10. Germline-derived CDR1 and CDR2 are DFQATT and SNEGSKA (reference sequence). Written as DNA, the CDR3 is TGCAGTGCTACCCTGACTAGCGGGAGAAGGGACACAGATACGCAGTATTTT. Its translation is CSATLTSGRRDTDTQYF.

V and J are TRBV28 and TRBJ1-2, with D unresolved. The germline V and J ends were trimmed by 6 bases and 5 bases, with 16 bases remaining between them. CDR3 length: 14 residues. CDR1 MDHEN and CDR2 SYDVKM come from the germline V gene. CDR3 in amino acids: CASRTEQSRYGYTF. CDR3 nucleotide sequence: TGTGCCAGCAGAACAGAGCAGTCTCGATATGGCTACACCTTC.

The CDR3 DNA reads as TGCAGTGCTAGAGCGGGGACTAGCGGGGGACAAGATACGCAGTATTTT. Its translation: CSARAGTSGGQDTQYF. V is TRBV20-1 and J is TRBJ2-3; 14 positions agree with TRBD2. This CDR3 has 16 amino acids. V shed 1 base and J 5 bases; nucleotides not matched to a gene: 5. Germline loops: CDR1 DFQATT, CDR2 SNEGSKA (reference sequence).

This clonotype was detected only a few times. One end of the junction fails to match germline, which may point to a read error. The V and J genes are TRBV3-1 and TRBJ2-4; 7 bases map to TRBD2. The CDR3 has 16 amino acids. Germline lookup yields CDR1 LGHDT and CDR2 YNNKEL (reference sequence). The CDR3, as DNA: TGTGCCAGCAGCCACGCCCCTCTAGCGGCGAAAAACATTCAGCACTTC. This codes for CASSHAPLAAKNIQHF.

This clonotype was picked up many times. CDR3 sequence (DNA): TGTGCCAGCAGCTCGTCAACCGGCAAAAACATTCAGTACTTC. It codes for CASSSSTGKNIQYF. V gene TRBV7-9 combines with J gene TRBJ2-4, with D hard to call. The CDR3 covers 14 residues. Germline assignment: CDR1 SEHNR and CDR2 FQNEAQ (reference sequence). Deletions cut 4 bases from V and 3 bases from J, with 10 bases between.

This clonotype came up once. One end of the junction varies from germline; a read error may be responsible. The chain recombines TRBV5-1 with TRBJ2-1, with 13 positions matching TRBD2. The CDR3 is 16 amino acids. In germline, CDR1 is SGHRS, CDR2 YFSETQ. The DNA for the CDR3 is TGCGCCAGTAGCTTGGACGGACTAGCGGGAGCGTTTGAGCAGTTCTTC. It is translated as CASSLDGLAGAFEQFF.

A few counts support this clonotype. V is TRBV11-2 and J is TRBJ2-3, with 12 bases lining up with TRBD2. Per germline, CDR1 SGHAT and CDR2 FQNNGV. J gave up 4 bases and V 1 base, and 3 bases lay outside the gene matches. The CDR3 contains 16 residues. Here the CDR3 DNA reads TGTGCCAGCAGCTTAGCGACTAGCGGGGGTGCAGATACGCAGTATTTT. Translation gives CASSLATSGGADTQYF.

The genes are TRBV28 and TRBJ2-5; TRBD2 agrees at 9 bases. This CDR3 comprises 14 residues. Trimming cost V 7 bases and J 3 bases; bases outside gene matches: 6. In germline, CDR1 is MDHEN, CDR2 SYDVKM. CDR3 loop: CASIETSGEETQYF. The DNA for the CDR3 is TGTGCCAGCATCGAGACTAGCGGAGAAGAGACCCAGTACTTC.

The gene calls are TRBV18 and TRBJ2-5; possibly TRBD1 or TRBD2 for D (5 bases each). The CDR3 is 13 residues long. Germline-derived CDR1 and CDR2 are KGHSH and LQKENI. V lost 2 bases and J 5 bases, leaving 9 bases between the germline ends. The CDR3 bases are TGTGCCAGCTCACCAGGGGGTTACGAGACCCAGTACTTC. Its protein product is CASSPGGYETQYF.

In its sample, this clonotype was seen a few times. The chain employs TRBV12-3 or TRBV12-4 and TRBJ2-3; no definite D call. This CDR3 spans 12 amino acids. Trimming cost V 7 bases and J 6 bases, with 11 bases left between them. The CDR3 nucleotides read TGTGCCAGCACCGTCGTCTCGGATACGCAGTATTTT. Amino acid sequence: CASTVVSDTQYF.

The rearrangement links TRBV4-2 to TRBJ1-2, with 7 bases that match TRBD1. The CDR3 has 15 residues. The junction had 9 bases not matched to a gene; V was cut back by 0 bases and J by 8 bases. Germline assignment: CDR1 LGHNA and CDR2 YNFKEQ. The CDR3 spells CASSQDRQGLGGYTF. The DNA for the CDR3 is TGTGCCAGCAGCCAAGATCGACAGGGTTTGGGCGGCTACACCTTC.

This clonotype was detected a few times. This rearrangement joins TRBV11-2 to TRBJ1-4; 7 positions match TRBD1. This CDR3 contains 15 residues. V shed 1 base and J 8 bases; nucleotides not matched to a gene: 7. The V gene's germline CDR1 is SGHAT and CDR2 FQNNGV. The CDR3 coding sequence is TGTGCCAGCAGCTTAGTCGGGACAGCGGAGGAAAAACTGTTTTTT. The encoded protein is CASSLVGTAEEKLFF. Filled out from reference TRBV11-2 and TRBJ1-4, the complete variable domain reads EAGVAQSPRYKIIEKRQSVAFWCNPISGHATLYWYQQILGQGPKLLIQFQNNGVVDDSQLPKDRFSAERLKGVDSTLKIQPAKLEDSAVYLCASSLVGTAEEKLFFGSGTQLSVL.

This clonotype has at least ten counts. In nucleotides, the CDR3 is TGCAGTGCTAAAGCCCACAATGAGCAGTTCTTC. Its translation: CSAKAHNEQFF. The chain employs TRBV20-1 and TRBJ2-1; D is unclear. V lost 4 bases and J lost 5, with 6 bases in between. CDR1 DFQATT and CDR2 SNEGSKA come from the germline V gene (reference sequence). This CDR3 has 11 amino acids.

V and J are TRBV20-1 and TRBJ1-6; D may be TRBD1 (6 bases). V shed 5 bases and J shed 9 bases, with 14 bases lying between them. The V gene's germline CDR1 is DFQATT and CDR2 SNEGSKA (reference sequence). This CDR3 has 13 amino acids. The CDR3 DNA follows: TGCAGTGCTCCACAGGGAGTAGGTTCACCCCTCCACTTT. It translates to CSAPQGVGSPLHF.

This clonotype was seen only a few times. This chain uses TRBV24-1 with TRBJ2-5; D gene ambiguous. V was clipped by 0 bases and J by 3 bases, with 4 bases between them. Per the germline V gene, CDR1 is KGHDR and CDR2 is SFDVKD. The CDR3 has 13 amino acids. The CDR3 nucleotides read TGTGCCACCAGTGATTTGCTGGAAGAGACCCAGTACTTC. Translating it yields CATSDLLEETQYF.

The chain couples TRBV12-3 or TRBV12-4 to TRBJ2-5; 14 bases are a match to TRBD2. The closer fit of TRBJ2-7 to the DNA end suggests the J call may be wrong. This CDR3 comprises 15 residues. The CDR3 DNA sequence: TGTGCCAGCAGGATGACTAGCGGGGGGGCATACGAGCAGTACTTC. Encoded protein: CASRMTSGGAYEQYF.

V is TRBV4-1 and J is TRBJ1-5; 9 positions agree with TRBD1. The CDR3 is 17 amino acids. V lost 4 bases to trimming and J lost 3 bases; unmatched junction nucleotides: 10. The germline V gene encodes CDR1 MGHRA and CDR2 YSYEKL. CDR3: CASSPTWTGVDNQPQHF. The CDR3 region has the DNA TGCGCCAGCAGCCCAACCTGGACAGGGGTAGACAATCAGCCCCAGCATTTT.

This clonotype was seen more than once but under ten times. This chain links TRBV5-1 with TRBJ2-5, with 8 bases aligning to TRBD1. Germline V gene data show CDR1 as SGHRS and CDR2 as YFSETQ. The CDR3 spans 14 residues. The ends lost 3 bases at V and 2 bases at J; junction bases unmatched: 3. This chain's CDR3 is CASSWTGQQETQYF. The CDR3 region has the DNA TGCGCCAGCAGCTGGACAGGGCAACAAGAGACCCAGTACTTC.

The gene calls are TRBV12-3 or TRBV12-4 and TRBJ1-5, with 10 bases lining up with TRBD1. The trim removed 6 bases at V and 7 bases at J, leaving 6 bases unmatched. The CDR3 has 14 amino acids. The CDR3 nucleotides read TGTGCCAGCAGAGGGACAGGGGCTAAACAGCCCCAGCATTTT. The encoded protein is CASRGTGAKQPQHF.

This clonotype was counted a few times. The gene calls are TRBV28 and TRBJ2-2; 9 bases are shared with TRBD2. The CDR3 contains 16 residues. Germline V lookup: CDR1 MDHEN, CDR2 SYDVKM. The ends lost 6 bases at V and 7 bases at J; junction bases unmatched: 12. The CDR3 loop is CASRTPTGLAYGELFF. CDR3 DNA sequence: TGTGCCAGCAGGACACCCACGGGACTAGCATACGGGGAGCTGTTTTTT. Using reference TRBV28 and TRBJ2-2 for the parts outside the CDR3, the full variable domain is DVKVTQSSRYLVKRTGEKVFLECVQDMDHENMFWYRQDPGLGLRLIYFSYDVKMKEKGDIPEGYSVSREKKERFSLILESASTNQTSMYLCASRTPTGLAYGELFFGEGSRLTVL.

The chain uses TRBV6-1 and TRBJ2-5; 8 bases match TRBD1. CDR1 is MNHNS, CDR2 SASEGT, per germline. V trimming: 2 bases; J trimming: 7 bases; junction bases outside the gene matches: 6. The CDR3 runs to 14 residues. This CDR3 reads CASSENRGSGTQYF. DNA of the CDR3: TGTGCCAGCAGTGAAAACAGGGGGTCGGGGACCCAGTACTTC.

The V call is TRBV2, the J call TRBJ1-5; maybe TRBD1 (5 bases). Trimming pared 8 bases from V and 1 base from J, leaving 9 bases between. Germline loops: CDR1 SNHLY, CDR2 FYNNEI. There are 13 residues in the CDR3. This CDR3 reads CASGGESNQPQHF. In DNA, the CDR3 is TGTGCCAGCGGGGGGGAGAGCAATCAGCCCCAGCATTTT. The variable domain in full, completed from reference TRBV2 and TRBJ1-5, reads EPEVTQTPSHQVTQMGQEVILRCVPISNHLYFYWYRQILGQKVEFLVSFYNNEISEKSEIFDDQFSVERPDGSNFTLKIRSTKLEDSAMYFCASGGESNQPQHFGDGTRLSIL.

This clonotype was detected only once. This chain links TRBV5-5 with TRBJ2-7; D unresolved. The CDR3 spans 15 residues. V lost 10 bases to trimming and J lost 0 bases, with 20 bases between them. Germline CDR1 and CDR2: SGHKS and YYEKEE (reference sequence). DNA for the CDR3: TGTGCCCGAGCCTCTTTTGGGCTACACTCCTACGAGCAGTACGTC. This encodes CARASFGLHSYEQYV.

Notes on this clonotype: At one end, the junction sequence differs from germline, possibly due to a read error. The genes are TRBV29-1 and TRBJ2-3; D may be TRBD1 or TRBD2 (5 bases each). CDR3 length: 15 residues. Germline values: CDR1 SQVTM, CDR2 ANQGSEA. For the CDR3, the DNA is TGCAGCGTTGTAGATCAGGTGGGGAGAACAGGTACGCAGTATTTT. Translation: CSVVDQVGRTGTQYF.